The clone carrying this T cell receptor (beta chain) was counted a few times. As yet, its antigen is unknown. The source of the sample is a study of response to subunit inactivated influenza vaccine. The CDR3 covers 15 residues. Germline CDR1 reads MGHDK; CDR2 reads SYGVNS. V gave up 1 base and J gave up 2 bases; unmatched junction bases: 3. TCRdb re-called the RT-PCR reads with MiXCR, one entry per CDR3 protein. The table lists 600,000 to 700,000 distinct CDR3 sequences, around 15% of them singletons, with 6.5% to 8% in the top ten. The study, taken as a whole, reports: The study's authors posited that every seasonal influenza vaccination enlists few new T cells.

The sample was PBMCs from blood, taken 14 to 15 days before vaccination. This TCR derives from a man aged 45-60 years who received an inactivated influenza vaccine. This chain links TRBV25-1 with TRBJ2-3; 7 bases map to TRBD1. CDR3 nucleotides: TGTGCCAGCAGTGAATCGGGACAGACCACAGATACGCAGTATTTT. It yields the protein CASSESGQTTDTQYF.